This TCR beta chain was profiled in a study of cytomegalovirus exposure and HLA in healthy donors. General observations from the study: Per published accounts, TCR beta sequences correctly predicted the HLA-A and HLA-B alleles of most subjects. Analyzed later, most CMV-associated TCR beta chains appeared HLA-restricted. Earlier findings revealed that most TCR beta V segments proved productive either about 87% or about 30% of the time.

Germline CDR1 is SGHDT and CDR2 is YYEEEE. Germline trimming cut 4 bases from V and 2 bases from J; bases unmatched to any gene: 3. The CDR3 contains 14 residues. The PCR made use of 60 Vbeta and 13 Jbeta primers. Some clones are missing from TCRdb's copy, which holds only in-frame ones; the method was immunoSEQ multiplex PCR. The top ten clones hold just over 2.5% of a sample with under 150,000 clones, 80% of them seen once. With regard to this clone: The antigen is not known.

The chain couples TRBV5-6 to TRBJ1-5; 7 nucleotides line up with TRBD1. Sequencing used PBMCs. The source of this sequence is a man aged 25-45 years in good health and CMV-seronegative. The CDR3 is CASSRQGGNQPQHF. The CDR3, as DNA: TGTGCCAGCAGCAGACAGGGAGGCAATCAGCCCCAGCATTTT. Full variable domain (outside the CDR3, taken from reference TRBV5-6 and TRBJ1-5): DAGVTQSPTHLIKTRGQQVTLRCSPKSGHDTVSWYQQALGQGPQFIFQYYEEEERQRGNFPDRFSGHQFPNYSSELNVNALLLGDSALYLCASSRQGGNQPQHFGDGTRLSIL.